A selection of T cell receptor beta chains follows, all from one sample in a study of response to subunit inactivated influenza vaccine. TCRdb reanalysed the RT-PCR reads using MiXCR and keeps one entry per CDR3 protein. The sample yields 500,000 to 550,000 distinct CDR3 sequences, roughly a quarter seen once. This sample was also put to use in a study of T cells expressing NK-cell markers.

The material was CD4+ T cells sorted from PBMCs, obtained 11 to 12 days after vaccination. The receptors derive from a man in his fifties who received an inactivated influenza vaccine. Both conserved end residues are part of each CDR3. D genes are given only for firm matches. Some rows have no size entry. The others give once, few or many, or a class for an expanded clone.

J gene,V gene,clone size,D gene,CDR3 length,CDR3 protein,CDR3 DNA
TRBJ2-3,TRBV4-3,many,.,18,CASSQDRVRGGVSGTQYF,TGCGCCAGCAGCCAAGATCGTGTAAGGGGGGGCGTTTCTGGTACGCAGTATTTT
TRBJ2-2,TRBV4-3,.,TRBD1,14,CASSQTTGPGELFF,TGCGCCAGCAGCCAAACGACAGGGCCCGGGGAGCTGTTTTTT
TRBJ2-7,TRBV29-1,.,.,12,CSVDDMDYEQYF,TGCAGCGTTGATGACATGGACTACGAGCAGTACTTC
TRBJ1-5,TRBV28,.,.,16,CASRRMGGSSDQPQHF,TGTGCCAGCAGGCGAATGGGGGGATCTAGCGATCAGCCCCAGCATTTT
TRBJ1-5,TRBV7-6,.,.,16,CASSLDPEVVSQPQHF,TGTGCCAGCAGCTTAGACCCCGAGGTAGTATCCCAGCCCCAGCATTTT
TRBJ1-2,TRBV18,.,.,13,CASSGEQGYGYTF,TGTGCCAGCTCGGGGGAGCAGGGCTATGGCTACACCTTC
TRBJ2-2,TRBV9,.,.,13,CASSAFSGGELFF,TGTGCCAGCAGCGCTTTTAGCGGCGGGGAGCTGTTTTTT
TRBJ2-2,TRBV6-4,.,.,14,CASSRLANTGELFF,TGTGCCAGCAGTCGACTGGCGAACACCGGGGAGCTGTTTTTT
TRBJ2-4,TRBV20-1,.,.,13,CSARDGTGYIQYF,TGCAGTGCTAGAGATGGAACAGGGTACATTCAGTACTTC
TRBJ2-3,TRBV18,.,.,14,CASSPETRTDTQYF,TGTGCCAGCTCACCAGAGACTAGGACAGATACGCAGTATTTT
TRBJ2-1,TRBV11-2,many,.,14,CASSLGDRANEQFF,TGTGCCAGCAGCTTGGGGGATAGGGCCAATGAGCAGTTCTTC
TRBJ2-7,TRBV12-3/TRBV12-4,few,.,12,CASTAGRYEQYF,TGTGCCAGCACCGCAGGTCGGTACGAGCAGTACTTC
TRBJ2-1,TRBV24-1,.,.,14,CATAATGPYNEQFF,TGTGCCACCGCGGCGACAGGACCCTACAATGAGCAGTTCTTC
TRBJ1-4,TRBV20-1,.,.,17,CSARAREPWATNEKLFF,TGCAGTGCTAGAGCACGGGAGCCTTGGGCAACTAATGAAAAACTGTTTTTT
TRBJ1-1,TRBV6-1,.,.,13,CASQQTVNTEAFF,TGTGCCAGCCAACAGACAGTGAACACTGAAGCTTTCTTT
TRBJ1-3,TRBV4-1,.,TRBD1,16,CASSQDPDRWGNTIYF,TGCGCCAGCAGCCAAGACCCGGACAGGTGGGGAAACACCATATATTTT
TRBJ2-3,TRBV5-1,few,TRBD1,16,CASSDGTGVDTDTQYF,TGCGCCAGCAGCGACGGGACAGGGGTCGACACAGATACGCAGTATTTT
TRBJ2-3,TRBV28,.,.,15,CASSLWATRTDTQYF,TGTGCCAGCAGTTTATGGGCTACCCGCACAGATACGCAGTATTTT
TRBJ1-1,TRBV5-4,.,TRBD1,14,CASSYAPGQGSTFF,TGTGCCAGCAGCTATGCTCCGGGACAGGGGAGTACTTTCTTT
TRBJ2-5,TRBV19,few,TRBD1,14,CASSMSGGTETQYF,TGTGCCAGTAGTATGTCAGGGGGCACGGAGACCCAGTACTTC
TRBJ2-3,TRBV7-9,.,TRBD1,15,CASSLRTGTTDTQYF,TGTGCCAGCAGCCTTAGGACAGGGACTACAGATACGCAGTATTTT
TRBJ2-2,TRBV3-1,few,TRBD2,17,CASSRGPGLAVTGELFF,TGTGCCAGCAGCCGTGGGCCGGGACTAGCGGTCACCGGGGAGCTGTTTTTT
TRBJ2-7,TRBV11-3,.,TRBD1,20,CASSKDPGTLWGQGSYEQYF,TGTGCCAGCAGCAAGGATCCGGGAACATTGTGGGGACAGGGCTCCTACGAGCAGTACTTC
TRBJ2-5,TRBV18,.,TRBD1,15,CASSPGQGGVQTQYF,TGTGCCAGCTCACCTGGACAGGGAGGCGTACAGACCCAGTACTTC
TRBJ2-3,TRBV6-1,.,.,12,CASSEHADTQYF,TGTGCCAGCAGTGAACATGCAGATACGCAGTATTTT
TRBJ2-7,TRBV10-3,.,.,14,CAISAGAGSYEQYF,TGTGCCATCAGTGCGGGGGCAGGGTCCTACGAGCAGTACTTC
TRBJ2-7,TRBV6-2/TRBV6-3,.,TRBD1,16,CASSYSGTGKFDEQYF,TGTGCCAGCAGTTACTCGGGGACAGGGAAGTTCGACGAGCAGTACTTC
TRBJ2-1,TRBV9,.,.,13,CASSMTATNEQFF,TGTGCCAGCAGCATGACCGCTACCAATGAGCAGTTCTTC
TRBJ1-5,TRBV6-1,few,.,15,CASSPTRYSNQPQHF,TGTGCCAGCAGTCCGACACGGTATAGCAATCAGCCCCAGCATTTT
TRBJ2-3,TRBV9,.,.,13,CASSGGTHSTQYF,TGTGCCAGCAGTGGCGGGACCCACAGTACGCAGTATTTT
TRBJ2-1,TRBV7-2,many,.,14,CASSLAGPHNEQFF,TGTGCCAGCAGCTTGGCAGGGCCCCACAATGAGCAGTTCTTC
TRBJ2-6,TRBV28,.,.,14,CASSFHPGANVLTF,TGTGCCAGCAGTTTCCATCCCGGGGCCAACGTCCTGACTTTC
TRBJ1-5,TRBV7-8,.,.,14,CASSLESGVRPQHF,TGTGCCAGCAGCTTAGAATCAGGGGTCCGGCCCCAGCATTTT
TRBJ2-5,TRBV28,.,TRBD2,16,CASSSPPLAGGETQYF,TGTGCCAGCAGTTCCCCCCCCCTAGCGGGTGGAGAGACCCAGTACTTC
TRBJ1-5,TRBV7-9,few,TRBD1,15,CASSFGTGLNQPQHF,TGTGCCAGCAGCTTCGGGACAGGGCTCAATCAGCCCCAGCATTTT
TRBJ2-7,TRBV12-3/TRBV12-4,.,TRBD1,16,CASSLAHGTGSYEQYF,TGTGCCAGCAGTTTAGCGCATGGGACAGGGTCCTACGAGCAGTACTTC
TRBJ1-1,TRBV5-1,few,.,14,CASSSKLSNTEAFF,TGCGCCAGCAGCTCGAAACTATCGAACACTGAAGCTTTCTTT
TRBJ1-2,TRBV6-6,.,TRBD1,12,CASSAQGAGYTF,TGTGCCAGCAGTGCACAGGGGGCTGGCTACACCTTC
TRBJ2-7,TRBV11-2,.,TRBD1,17,CASSLYRPQGAQGEQYF,TGTGCCAGCAGCTTATATCGACCGCAGGGGGCGCAGGGGGAGCAGTACTTC
TRBJ2-1,TRBV20-1,few,.,14,CSARGSGYYNEQFF,TGCAGTGCTAGAGGCTCAGGATACTACAATGAGCAGTTCTTC
TRBJ1-5,TRBV29-1,many,TRBD1,14,CSVATGVGNQPQHF,TGCAGCGTCGCGACAGGGGTGGGCAATCAGCCCCAGCATTTT
TRBJ2-5,TRBV4-2,few,TRBD1,14,CASSQQGVQETQYF,TGTGCCAGCAGCCAACAGGGGGTCCAAGAGACCCAGTACTTC
TRBJ2-3,TRBV4-1,.,.,17,CASSQVGASLYTDTQYF,TGCGCCAGCAGCCAAGTGGGGGCATCCTTATACACAGATACGCAGTATTTT
TRBJ2-2,TRBV12-5,.,.,14,CASGPSGNTGELFF,TGTGCTAGTGGGCCCTCGGGGAACACCGGGGAGCTGTTTTTT